This T cell receptor beta chain was recorded in a study of blood T cells in healthy people across ages. Regarding the study as a whole: As age increased, TCR beta diversity per million T cells fell in a roughly linear fashion.

A second PCR of 7 to 11 cycles used a sample-barcoded 5' primer and a J-beta primer mix. TCRdb called the 5' RACE reads again in MiXCR, with one record for every CDR3 protein. The repertoire holds approximately 800,000 distinct CDR3 sequences, roughly 40% seen once, with 10% to 15% in the top ten. A note on this clonotype: Its antigen is not known.

Sample donors were healthy Caucasian individuals that came from Russia, aged roughly 6 to 95. For every donor, a draw yielded ten milliliters of peripheral blood. Isolating PBMCs gave at least 6.5 million of these cells per sample. With V trimmed by 7 bases and J by 7 bases, 11 bases remained unmatched. CDR3 length equals 16 residues. The source material was blood. This clonotype originated in a young man in good health. The chain joins TRBV12-3 or TRBV12-4 to TRBJ1-6; 9 bases line up with TRBD1. The CDR3 protein is CASNTRVTGGNSPLHF. CDR3 bases: TGTGCCAGCAACACCCGGGTGACAGGGGGGAATTCACCCCTCCACTTT.